This T cell receptor (beta chain) was profiled in a study of TIL therapy for anti-PD-1-resistant metastatic lung cancer. Turning to the study itself: Tumor harvest preceded PD-1/PD-L1 blockade, followed by nivolumab treatment. Median tumor mutation burden was 1.5 mutations per megabase. Most patients had lung adenocarcinoma.

This CDR3 contains 14 residues. As for time point: pre-treatment sample, taken before nivolumab and TIL therapy. The libraries were made with immunoSEQ v3. Libraries were prepared by immunoSEQ multiplex PCR; TCRdb keeps only in-frame clonotypes and omits some of them. This table holds 55,000 to 65,000 clones, 55% to 75% found once. V gene TRBV1 combines with J gene TRBJ2-1; the table's D call of TRBD1 was not tested on the DNA. TRBV1 is a documented pseudogene. This clonotype was sampled from a person between 25 and 80 years old with non-small cell lung cancer. Source: blood, taken at baseline. CDR3 amino acids: CTSSQSSRGNEQFF. In DNA form, the CDR3 reads TGCACCAGCAGCCAATCCTCAAGGGGGAATGAGCAGTTCTTC.